The subject of this entry is one T cell receptor (beta chain). Its antigen remains unknown. Per the germline V gene, CDR1 is SGHTA and CDR2 is FQGTGA. This CDR3 region has 15 residues. The ends were cut back, 1 base at V and 0 bases at J, with 9 bases in the middle. 60 Vbeta and 13 Jbeta primers were used in PCR. The method was immunoSEQ multiplex PCR; TCRdb's version includes in-frame clones alone and lacks a portion of them. Among almost 200,000 clones listed, around 76% were seen once. The source of the sample is a study of cytomegalovirus exposure and HLA in healthy donors. Study information: There were around 100 million unique TCR beta sequences, drawn from 200 million or so T cells, in an earlier analysis. Broader study findings: Roughly uniform sequencing depth across donors was assumed, possibly incorrectly. TCR beta V segments were, for the most part, productive about 87% or about 30% of the time in an earlier analysis. The availability of immune exposure information extended only to CMV serostatus.

V gene TRBV7-3 combines with J gene TRBJ1-1; D not resolved. The sample was PBMCs. The source is a man aged 30-40 years in good health and CMV-seronegative. The CDR3 loop is CASSLNAGMNTEAFF. CDR3 DNA sequence: TGTGCCAGCAGCTTAAATGCCGGGATGAACACTGAAGCTTTCTTT.